The clone carrying this TCR beta chain was seen a few times. No antigen is known for it. These data originate in a study of human T cells and chemical hapten exposure. Points from the study as a whole: Donors' alopecia may make their immune response differ from healthy people's.

Sample time point: pre-sensitization, week 0. The treatment is: therapeutic diphenylcyclopropenone sensitization with weekly scalp DPC. TCRdb redid the calling of the RACE reads with MiXCR, one entry per CDR3 protein. The sample yields under 100,000 distinct CDR3 sequences, about 8% seen once. The germline V gene has CDR1 MNHEY and CDR2 SVGAGI. CDR3 length: 15 amino acids. V dropped 5 bases and J dropped 1; count of bases not matched to a gene: 3. Sequences were derived from whole blood, sampled in connection with sensitization to the hapten diphenylcyclopropenone (DPC). The chain couples TRBV6-5 to TRBJ2-3; 10 nucleotides match TRBD2. This receptor was obtained from a man aged 40-50 years with alopecia areata. Some clones in this sample may be carry-over from other donors' samples. CDR3 sequence: CASSLLAGRTDTQYF. In DNA form, the CDR3 reads TGTGCCAGCAGTCTACTAGCGGGACGCACAGATACGCAGTATTTT.